The T cell receptor (beta chain) under discussion was sequenced for a study of human T cells and chemical hapten exposure. TCRdb re-called the RACE reads through MiXCR, storing one row per CDR3 protein. The table lists 180,000 or so distinct CDR3 sequences, 30% of them singletons. Looked up from germline, CDR1 is SGHNT and CDR2 is YYREEE (reference sequence). This CDR3 has 17 amino acids. V shed 4 bases, J shed 2 bases, and the junction held 7 bases outside the gene matches. This clonotype was seen more than once but under ten times. Described time point: pre-sensitization, week 0. Documented treatment: therapeutic diphenylcyclopropenone sensitization with weekly scalp DPC.

The source of this sequence is a woman aged 30 to 39 with alopecia areata. Some clones in this sample may be carry-over from other donors' samples. Here the sequenced sample was whole blood, taken in connection with sensitization to the hapten diphenylcyclopropenone (DPC). The chain links TRBV5-4 to TRBJ2-1, with 12 nucleotides matching TRBD1. CDR3 DNA sequence: TGTGCCAGCAGCATAAACTGGGACAGGGGGCCCTACAATGAGCAGTTCTTC. Translation gives CASSINWDRGPYNEQFF.